Below, 4 T cell receptor beta chains from the same sample are listed, as sequenced in a study of cytomegalovirus exposure and HLA in healthy donors. Using immunoSEQ multiplex PCR, the repertoire was profiled, and TCRdb retains in-frame clones only, with some absent. The sample records roughly 130,000 clones, about nine tenths being singletons. The sequenced sample was PBMCs. Receptor source: a young man in good health and CMV-seronegative.

The rearrangement links TRBV6-1 to TRBJ2-3; the match to TRBD2 covers 7 bases. The trim removed 2 bases at V and 0 bases at J, leaving 2 bases unmatched. CDR1 and CDR2 (germline): MNHNS, SASEGT. The CDR3 totals 15 residues. CDR3 DNA: TGTGCCAGCAGTGAACTAGCGGAGAGCACAGATACGCAGTATTTT. It yields the protein CASSELAESTDTQYF.

In its sample, this clone was seen a few times. The V call is TRBV19, the J call TRBJ2-7, with TRBD1 matching 9 bases. CDR3 size: 14 residues. Trimming removed 7 bases from V and 2 bases from J; junction bases left unmatched: 6. Germline values: CDR1 LNHDA, CDR2 SQIVND (reference sequence). CDR3 protein: CASTPRQGAYEQYF. CDR3 nucleotides: TGTGCCAGTACCCCTAGACAGGGGGCCTACGAGCAGTACTTC.

The chain is built from TRBV19 and TRBJ1-4; no reliable D call. V shed 4 bases and J shed 8 bases, with 11 bases lying between them. From germline, CDR1 is LNHDA and CDR2 SQIVND (reference sequence). The CDR3 totals 13 residues. CDR3 sequence: CASSTRYFEKLFF. DNA for the CDR3: TGTGCCAGTAGTACCAGGTATTTCGAAAAACTGTTTTTT.

The V and J genes are TRBV7-9 and TRBJ2-3; D remains ambiguous. The length of the CDR3 is 19 residues. Germline V gene data show CDR1 as SEHNR and CDR2 as FQNEAQ (reference sequence). V lost 5 bases and J 8 bases, leaving 32 bases between the germline ends. CDR3 sequence (DNA): TGTGCCAGCAGCCCAACCCCCTCTAGTTCAGTCCCTGCACATAGTACGCAGTATTTT. It specifies CASSPTPSSSVPAHSTQYF.